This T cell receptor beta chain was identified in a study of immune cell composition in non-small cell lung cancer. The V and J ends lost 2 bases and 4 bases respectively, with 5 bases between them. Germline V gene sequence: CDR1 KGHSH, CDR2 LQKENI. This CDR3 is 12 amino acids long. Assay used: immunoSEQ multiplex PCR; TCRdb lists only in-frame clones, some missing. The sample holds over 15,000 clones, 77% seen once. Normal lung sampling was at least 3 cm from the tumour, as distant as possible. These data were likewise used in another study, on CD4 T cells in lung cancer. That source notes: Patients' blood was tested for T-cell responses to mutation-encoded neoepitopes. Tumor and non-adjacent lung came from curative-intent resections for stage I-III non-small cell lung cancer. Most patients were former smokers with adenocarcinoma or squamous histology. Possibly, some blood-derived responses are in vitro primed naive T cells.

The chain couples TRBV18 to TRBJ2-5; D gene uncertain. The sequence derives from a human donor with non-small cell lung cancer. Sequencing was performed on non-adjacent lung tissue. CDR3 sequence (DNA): TGTGCCAGCTCACCAATGAGAGAGACCCAGTACTTC. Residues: CASSPMRETQYF.